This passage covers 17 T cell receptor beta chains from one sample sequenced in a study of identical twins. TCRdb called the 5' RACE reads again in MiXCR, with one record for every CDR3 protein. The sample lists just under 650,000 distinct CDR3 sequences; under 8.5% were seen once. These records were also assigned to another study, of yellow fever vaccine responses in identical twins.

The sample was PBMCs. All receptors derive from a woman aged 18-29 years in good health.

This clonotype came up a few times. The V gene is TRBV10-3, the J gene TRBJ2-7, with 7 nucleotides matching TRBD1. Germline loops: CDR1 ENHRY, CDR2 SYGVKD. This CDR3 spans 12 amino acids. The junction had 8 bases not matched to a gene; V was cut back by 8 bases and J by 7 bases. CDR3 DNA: TGTGCCATCGGCCGGACAGGAGGTGAGCAGTACGTC. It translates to CAIGRTGGEQYV.

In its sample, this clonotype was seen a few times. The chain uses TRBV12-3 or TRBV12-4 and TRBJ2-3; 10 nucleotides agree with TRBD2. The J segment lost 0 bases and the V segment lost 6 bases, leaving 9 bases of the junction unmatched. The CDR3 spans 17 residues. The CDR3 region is CASSDRTSGLSTDTQYF. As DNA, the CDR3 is TGTGCCAGCAGCGATAGGACTAGCGGACTAAGCACAGATACGCAGTATTTT.

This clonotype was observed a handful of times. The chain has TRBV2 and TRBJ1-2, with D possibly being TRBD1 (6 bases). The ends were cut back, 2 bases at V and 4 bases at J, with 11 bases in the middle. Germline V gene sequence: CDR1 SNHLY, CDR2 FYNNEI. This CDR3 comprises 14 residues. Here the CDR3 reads CASSELGGGYGYTF. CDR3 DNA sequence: TGTGCCAGCAGTGAACTGGGAGGGGGCTATGGCTACACCTTC. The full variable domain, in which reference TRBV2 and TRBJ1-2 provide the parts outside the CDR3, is EPEVTQTPSHQVTQMGQEVILRCVPISNHLYFYWYRQILGQKVEFLVSFYNNEISEKSEIFDDQFSVERPDGSNFTLKIRSTKLEDSAMYFCASSELGGGYGYTFGSGTRLTVV.

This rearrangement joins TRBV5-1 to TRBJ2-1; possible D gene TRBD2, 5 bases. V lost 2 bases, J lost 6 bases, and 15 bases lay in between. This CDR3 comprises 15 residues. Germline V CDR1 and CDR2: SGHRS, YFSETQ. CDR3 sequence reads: CASSFFGGRGNEQFF. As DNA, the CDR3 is TGCGCCAGCAGCTTTTTTGGCGGGCGAGGCAATGAGCAGTTCTTC.

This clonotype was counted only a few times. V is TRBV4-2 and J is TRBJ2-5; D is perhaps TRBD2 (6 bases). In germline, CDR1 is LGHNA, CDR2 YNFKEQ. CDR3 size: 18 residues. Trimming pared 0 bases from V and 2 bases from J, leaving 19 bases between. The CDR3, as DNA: TGTGCCAGCAGCCAAGATTGGCGGGGATCTCCCCCACAAGAGACCCAGTACTTC. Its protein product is CASSQDWRGSPPQETQYF.

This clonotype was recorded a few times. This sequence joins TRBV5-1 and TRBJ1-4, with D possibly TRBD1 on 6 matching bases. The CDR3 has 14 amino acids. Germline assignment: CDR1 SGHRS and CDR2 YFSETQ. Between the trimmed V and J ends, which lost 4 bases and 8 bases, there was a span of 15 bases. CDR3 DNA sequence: TGCGCCAGCAGCGGCCCAGGGGTGGAGGAAAAACTGTTTTTT. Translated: CASSGPGVEEKLFF.

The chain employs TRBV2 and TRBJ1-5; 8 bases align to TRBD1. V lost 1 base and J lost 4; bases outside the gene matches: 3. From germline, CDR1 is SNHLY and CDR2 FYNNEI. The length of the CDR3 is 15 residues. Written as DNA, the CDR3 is TGTGCCAGCAGTGAAGGGGGGACAGGTAATCAGCCCCAGCATTTT. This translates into CASSEGGTGNQPQHF.

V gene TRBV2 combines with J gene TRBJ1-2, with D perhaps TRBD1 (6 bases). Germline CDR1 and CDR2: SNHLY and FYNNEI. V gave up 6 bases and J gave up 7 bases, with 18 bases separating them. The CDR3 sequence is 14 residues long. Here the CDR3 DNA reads TGTGCCAGCAGAGCTAAGACAGGATTCGCTGGCTACACCTTC. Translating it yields CASRAKTGFAGYTF.

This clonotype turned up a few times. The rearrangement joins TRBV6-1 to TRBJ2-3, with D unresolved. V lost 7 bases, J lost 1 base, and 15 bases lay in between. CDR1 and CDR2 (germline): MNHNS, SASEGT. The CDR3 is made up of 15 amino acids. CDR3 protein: CASTDVDKGTDTQYF. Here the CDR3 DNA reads TGTGCCAGCACCGACGTAGACAAAGGCACAGATACGCAGTATTTT.

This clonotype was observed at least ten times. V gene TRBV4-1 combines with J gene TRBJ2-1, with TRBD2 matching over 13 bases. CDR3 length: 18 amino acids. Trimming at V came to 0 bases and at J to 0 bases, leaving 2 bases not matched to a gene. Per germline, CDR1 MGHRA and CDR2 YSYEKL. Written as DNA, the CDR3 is TGCGCCAGCAGCCAAGATACTAGCGGGAGGGCCTCCTACAATGAGCAGTTCTTC. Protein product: CASSQDTSGRASYNEQFF.

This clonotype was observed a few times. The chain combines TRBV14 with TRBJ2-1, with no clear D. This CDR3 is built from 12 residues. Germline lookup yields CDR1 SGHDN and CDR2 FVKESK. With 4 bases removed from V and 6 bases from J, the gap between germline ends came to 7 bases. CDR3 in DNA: TGTGCCAGCAGCCGAGCCCCCAATGAGCAGTTCTTC. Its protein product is CASSRAPNEQFF.

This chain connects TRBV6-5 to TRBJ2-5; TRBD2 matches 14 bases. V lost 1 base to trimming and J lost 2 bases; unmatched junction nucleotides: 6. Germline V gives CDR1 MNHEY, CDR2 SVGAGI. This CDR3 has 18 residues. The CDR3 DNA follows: TGTGCCAGCAGTTACTTAATGACTAGCGGGAGGGAACAAGAGACCCAGTACTTC. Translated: CASSYLMTSGREQETQYF.

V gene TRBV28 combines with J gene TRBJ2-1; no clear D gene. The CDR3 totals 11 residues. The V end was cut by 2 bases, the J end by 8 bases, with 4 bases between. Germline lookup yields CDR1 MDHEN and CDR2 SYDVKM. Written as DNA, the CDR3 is TGTGCCAGCAGTTTAATTCATGAGCAGTTCTTC. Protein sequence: CASSLIHEQFF.

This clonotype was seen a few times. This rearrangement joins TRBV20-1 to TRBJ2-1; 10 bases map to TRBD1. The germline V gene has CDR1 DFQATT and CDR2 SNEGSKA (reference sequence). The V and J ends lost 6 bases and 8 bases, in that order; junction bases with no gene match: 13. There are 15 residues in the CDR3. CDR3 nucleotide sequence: TGCAGTGCCATAAATCGGGACAGGGGTTCCGATGAGCAGTTCTTC. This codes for CSAINRDRGSDEQFF.

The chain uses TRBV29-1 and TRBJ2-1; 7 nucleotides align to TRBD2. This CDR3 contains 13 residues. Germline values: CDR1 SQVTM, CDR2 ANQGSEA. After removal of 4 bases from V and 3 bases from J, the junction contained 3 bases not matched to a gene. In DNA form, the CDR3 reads TGCAGCGTTGGACGGGAGGACTACAATGAGCAGTTCTTC. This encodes CSVGREDYNEQFF.

In DNA form, the CDR3 reads TGTGCCAGCAGCTTGGTGGTAGCGGGAACATACGAGCAGTACTTC. Its protein is CASSLVVAGTYEQYF. This chain uses TRBV5-5 with TRBJ2-7, with 8 bases that match TRBD2. The CDR3 has 15 amino acids. Germline-derived CDR1 and CDR2 are SGHKS and YYEKEE (reference sequence). J lost 4 bases, V lost 0 bases, and 6 bases had no gene match.

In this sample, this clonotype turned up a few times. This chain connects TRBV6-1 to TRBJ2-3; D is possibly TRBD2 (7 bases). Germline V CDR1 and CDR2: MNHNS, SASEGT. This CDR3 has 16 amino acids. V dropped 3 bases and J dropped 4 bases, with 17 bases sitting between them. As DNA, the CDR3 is TGTGCCAGCAGTGATCGGGGGGCCTCAGCCCCAGATACGCAGTATTTT. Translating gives CASSDRGASAPDTQYF.